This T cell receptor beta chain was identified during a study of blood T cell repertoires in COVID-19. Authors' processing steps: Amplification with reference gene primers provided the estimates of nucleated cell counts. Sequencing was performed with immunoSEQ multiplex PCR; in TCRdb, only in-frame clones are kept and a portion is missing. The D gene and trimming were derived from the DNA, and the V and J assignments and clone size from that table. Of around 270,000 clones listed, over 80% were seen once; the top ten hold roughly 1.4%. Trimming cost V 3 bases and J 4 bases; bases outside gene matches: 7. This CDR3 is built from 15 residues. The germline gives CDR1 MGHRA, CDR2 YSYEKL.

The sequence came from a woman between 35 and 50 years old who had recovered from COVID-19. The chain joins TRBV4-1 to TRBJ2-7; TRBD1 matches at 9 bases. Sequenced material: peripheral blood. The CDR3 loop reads CASSQPGQGPYEQYF. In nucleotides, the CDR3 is TGCGCCAGCAGCCAGCCGGGACAGGGACCTTACGAGCAGTACTTC.